A single sample gave rise to the 28 T cell receptor beta chains below, sequenced in a study of cytomegalovirus exposure and HLA in healthy donors. With 60 Vbeta and 13 Jbeta primers, the PCR was carried out. TCRdb's copy holds only in-frame clones and misses some; the assay was immunoSEQ multiplex PCR. The sample shows roughly 36,000 clones, 75% to 85% of them seen only once. Sample: PBMCs. The receptors were gathered from a male donor in good health and CMV-seronegative.

This clone was counted once. The rearrangement uses TRBV27 and TRBJ1-5, with a possible D match to TRBD1 (5 bases). The germline V gene has CDR1 MNHEY and CDR2 SMNVEV (reference sequence). This CDR3 contains 13 residues. With 7 bases removed from V and 6 bases from J, the gap between germline ends came to 13 bases. Written as DNA, the CDR3 is TGTGCCAGCACTACCGGGGGTAGTCAGCCCCAGCATTTT. The encoded protein is CASTTGGSQPQHF.

This clone is labeled medium-sized. The V gene is TRBV19, the J gene TRBJ2-5; 8 bases are a match to TRBD1. The CDR3 extends over 13 amino acids. Germline CDR1 LNHDA, CDR2 SQIVND (reference sequence). V lost 6 bases, J lost 5 bases, and 5 bases stayed unmatched. CDR3 region: CASSRGREETQYF. The CDR3 DNA is TGTGCCAGTAGCAGGGGGCGTGAGGAGACCCAGTACTTC.

The CDR3 DNA sequence: TGTGCCAGCAGTGAAGCCTATGGGCTAGCGGGAGGCAATGAGCAGTTCTTC. This encodes CASSEAYGLAGGNEQFF. J is TRBJ2-1 and V is TRBV6-1; 11 bases are a match to TRBD2. Trimming cost V 0 bases and J 6 bases; bases outside gene matches: 7. Germline CDR1 is MNHNS and CDR2 is SASEGT. This CDR3 comprises 17 residues.

This clone was detected a few times. The J gene is TRBJ1-6, the V gene TRBV18, with TRBD1 identical over 9 bases. The V segment lost 1 base and the J segment 5 bases; nucleotides outside the gene matches: 0. The germline V gene encodes CDR1 KGHSH and CDR2 LQKENI. This CDR3 has 15 residues. In DNA form, the CDR3 reads TGTGCCAGCTCACCACGACAGGGGGATAATTCACCCCTCCACTTT. Protein sequence: CASSPRQGDNSPLHF.

This rearrangement joins TRBV5-1 to TRBJ2-3; 8 nucleotides agree with TRBD2. There are 15 residues in the CDR3. CDR1 is SGHRS and CDR2 is YFSETQ in the germline V gene. Losses at the gene ends were 4 bases for V and 3 bases for J; bases not matched to a gene: 7. Here the CDR3 reads CASSEPGLGTDTQYF. The CDR3 bases are TGCGCCAGCAGCGAGCCGGGACTAGGGACAGATACGCAGTATTTT.

This clone was counted a few times. This chain joins TRBV6-5 and TRBJ1-1; 7 bases align to TRBD1. CDR1 is MNHEY and CDR2 is SVGAGI in the germline V gene. The CDR3 spans 15 residues. V trimming: 4 bases; J trimming: 1 base; junction bases outside the gene matches: 6. CDR3 in amino acids: CASSSTGTANTEAFF. CDR3 in DNA: TGTGCCAGCAGTTCAACCGGGACAGCGAACACTGAAGCTTTCTTT.

The chain joins TRBV6-1 to TRBJ2-2; 8 bases are a match to TRBD2. V shed 4 bases and J 6 bases; nucleotides not matched to a gene: 13. The CDR3 consists of 17 residues. The V gene's germline CDR1 is MNHNS and CDR2 SASEGT. CDR3 protein: CASSVQSGTRRAGELFF. DNA for the CDR3: TGTGCCAGCAGTGTACAATCCGGGACTAGACGCGCCGGGGAGCTGTTTTTT.

The CDR3 region has the DNA TGTGCCATCAGCGCAGGGGGCCCGACTGAAGCTTTCTTT. This encodes CAISAGGPTEAFF. The chain links TRBV10-3 to TRBJ1-1; 8 nucleotides match TRBD1. Germline loops: CDR1 ENHRY, CDR2 SYGVKD. This CDR3 has 13 residues. V shed 6 bases, J shed 5 bases, and the junction held 5 bases outside the gene matches.

The chain links TRBV4-2 to TRBJ2-1, with TRBD2 identical over 11 bases. Germline values: CDR1 LGHNA, CDR2 YNFKEQ. V lost 1 base and J lost 9; bases outside the gene matches: 5. CDR3 length: 15 amino acids. The CDR3, as DNA: TGTGCCAGCAGCCAAGTACTAGCGGGAGTCGGTGAGCAGTTCTTC. It specifies CASSQVLAGVGEQFF.

V usage is TRBV10-1 and J usage is TRBJ1-6, with 9 bases that match TRBD1. Germline loops: CDR1 WNHNN, CDR2 SYGVQD (reference sequence). The V gene end was trimmed by 9 bases and the J gene end by 7 bases; junction bases not matched to a gene: 4. The CDR3 extends over 13 amino acids. In DNA, the CDR3 is TGCGCCAGGCTGGGACAGGGCAATTCACCCCTCCACTTT. Translated, it gives CARLGQGNSPLHF.

The chain links TRBV5-1 to TRBJ2-5; the match to TRBD2 covers 8 bases. This CDR3 contains 18 residues. With 2 bases clipped from V and 1 base from J, the junction kept 13 bases outside the gene matches. Germline V lookup: CDR1 SGHRS, CDR2 YFSETQ. The CDR3 DNA is TGCGCCAGCAGCTTTTCCCTGAATAGCGGGGCTATCCAAGAGACCCAGTACTTC. Its translation is CASSFSLNSGAIQETQYF.

This chain joins TRBV28 and TRBJ1-4; D perhaps matches TRBD1 (5 bases). CDR3 length: 13 amino acids. Trimming removed 9 bases at V and 4 bases at J, with 12 bases between. In germline, CDR1 is MDHEN, CDR2 SYDVKM. CDR3 protein: CASRGGVNEKLFF. Written as DNA, the CDR3 is TGTGCCAGTCGAGGAGGGGTTAATGAAAAACTGTTTTTT.

The V gene is TRBV5-6, the J gene TRBJ2-7; a weak D match, TRBD1 (5 bases). CDR1 SGHDT and CDR2 YYEEEE come from the germline V gene. The V end lost 6 bases, the J end lost 3 bases, and 19 bases lay between the germline ends. CDR3 length equals 15 residues. CDR3 sequence: CASTPAGHGYYEQYF. The CDR3 coding sequence is TGTGCCAGCACCCCGGCAGGACACGGCTACTACGAGCAGTACTTC.

This chain uses TRBV6-8 with TRBJ2-7; TRBD2 is a possible D gene (6 bases). With 5 bases removed from V and 3 bases from J, the gap between germline ends came to 23 bases. This CDR3 comprises 17 residues. Germline CDR1 is MNHGY and CDR2 is SAAAGT. In DNA, the CDR3 is TGTGCCAGCAGTGCCCTTCACCGGGCTAGCGCGCACTACGAGCAGTACTTC. This translates into CASSALHRASAHYEQYF.

The chain has TRBV7-9 and TRBJ1-1; TRBD1 matches at 9 bases. The germline CDR1 and CDR2 sequences are SEHNR and FQNEAQ (reference sequence). V gave up 1 base and J gave up 10 bases; unmatched junction bases: 4. This CDR3 has 13 residues. The CDR3 coding sequence is TGTGCCAGCAGCTTAGTACAGGGGGCAGGAGCTTTCTTT. It yields the protein CASSLVQGAGAFF.

The V call is TRBV29-1, the J call TRBJ2-5; D perhaps matches TRBD1 (8 bases). The CDR3 covers 13 residues. Germline CDR1 and CDR2: SQVTM and ANQGSEA. V shed 3 bases and J shed 4 bases, with 12 bases lying between them. CDR3 protein: CSVEYRGGETQYF. The CDR3 DNA follows: TGCAGCGTTGAGTACAGGGGGGGAGAGACCCAGTACTTC.

The chain has TRBV30 and TRBJ1-2; D not certain. CDR3 size: 11 residues. The V and J ends lost 4 bases and 5 bases respectively, with 8 bases between them. CDR1 and CDR2 from the germline V gene are GTSNPN and SVGIG (reference sequence). CDR3 nucleotides: TGTGCCTGGACCTCTTCTTATGGCTACACCTTC. Residues: CAWTSSYGYTF.

This clone showed up just once. This chain uses TRBV6-6 with TRBJ1-5; no definite D call. Germline V gene sequence: CDR1 MNHNY, CDR2 SVGAGI (reference sequence). The CDR3 totals 13 residues. Trimming removed 7 bases at V and 7 bases at J, with 14 bases between. CDR3 in amino acids: CASTDFRSQPQHF. Here the CDR3 DNA reads TGTGCCAGCACCGACTTTAGGTCCCAGCCCCAGCATTTT.

V is TRBV4-2 and J is TRBJ2-3; the D is unclear. V lost 0 bases and J lost 10, with 14 bases in between. Germline CDR1 LGHNA, CDR2 YNFKEQ. The CDR3 length is 14 residues. Here the CDR3 reads CASSQERRDEAQYF. The CDR3 nucleotides read TGTGCCAGCAGCCAAGAGAGACGAGACGAGGCGCAGTATTTT.

The table lists this clone with a few counts. The chain uses TRBV29-1 and TRBJ1-4; D is unresolved. This CDR3 is 13 amino acids long. V lost 2 bases, J lost 7 bases, and 11 bases lay in between. The germline V gene has CDR1 SQVTM and CDR2 ANQGSEA. The CDR3 loop reads CSVEMVASEKLFF. In DNA form, the CDR3 reads TGCAGCGTTGAAATGGTGGCCAGTGAAAAACTGTTTTTT. Supplemented by reference TRBV29-1 and TRBJ1-4, the full variable domain reads SAVISQKPSRDICQRGTSLTIQCQVDSQVTMMFWYRQQPGQSLTLIATANQGSEATYESGFVIDKFPISRPNLTFSTLTVSNMSPEDSSIYLCSVEMVASEKLFFGSGTQLSVL.

The J gene is TRBJ1-2, the V gene TRBV4-3, with 7 bases matching TRBD1. Germline CDR1 reads LGHNA; CDR2 reads YSLEER. This CDR3 spans 15 amino acids. V trimming: 0 bases; J trimming: 1 base; junction bases outside the gene matches: 2. Here the CDR3 reads CASSQEGQLNYGYTF. The CDR3 region has the DNA TGCGCCAGCAGCCAAGAGGGACAGCTTAACTATGGCTACACCTTC.

This rearrangement joins TRBV5-1 to TRBJ2-7; D not resolved. Germline V gives CDR1 SGHRS, CDR2 YFSETQ. The CDR3 covers 13 residues. V lost 4 bases and J 3 bases, leaving 11 bases between the germline ends. The CDR3 region is CASSAPNGYEQYF. As DNA, the CDR3 is TGCGCCAGCAGCGCCCCGAACGGCTACGAGCAGTACTTC.

The chain combines TRBV5-1 with TRBJ1-3; TRBD1 is a possible D gene (6 bases). Germline loops: CDR1 SGHRS, CDR2 YFSETQ. Trimming stripped 4 bases from V and 0 bases from J, with 11 bases between. The CDR3 has 15 residues. In DNA form, the CDR3 reads TGCGCCAGCAGCGTGGGGGGCCTCTCTGGAAACACCATATATTTT. Protein sequence: CASSVGGLSGNTIYF. The variable domain in full, with the rest retrieved from reference TRBV5-1 and TRBJ1-3, is KAGVTQTPRYLIKTRGQQVTLSCSPISGHRSVSWYQQTPGQGLQFLFEYFSETQRNKGNFPGRFSGRQFSNSRSEMNVSTLELGDSALYLCASSVGGLSGNTIYFGEGSWLTVV.

The chain employs TRBV30 and TRBJ2-1, with 11 bases matching TRBD1. Trimming cost V 1 base and J 9 bases; bases outside gene matches: 5. This CDR3 comprises 14 residues. Per the germline V gene, CDR1 is GTSNPN and CDR2 is SVGIG (reference sequence). DNA of the CDR3: TGTGCCTGGAGTGCGGACAGGGGGCAGGGTGAGCAGTTCTTC. Encoded protein: CAWSADRGQGEQFF.

This clone was recorded only once. The chain uses TRBV30 and TRBJ2-1; 9 nucleotides line up with TRBD2. The CDR3 is 15 residues long. Looked up from germline, CDR1 is GTSNPN and CDR2 is SVGIG (reference sequence). V gave up 0 bases and J gave up 6 bases; unmatched junction bases: 6. The CDR3 coding sequence is TGTGCCTGGAGTGTCGGGCTAGCGGGAATCAATGAGCAGTTCTTC. Protein product: CAWSVGLAGINEQFF.

The chain employs TRBV29-1 and TRBJ2-4; D remains unclear. V shed 4 bases and J shed 1 base, with 14 bases lying between them. Per germline, CDR1 SQVTM and CDR2 ANQGSEA. The CDR3 length is 15 residues. DNA of the CDR3: TGCAGCGTTGTCCCTCTTGAGGTGGCCAAAAACATTCAGTACTTC. Translation gives CSVVPLEVAKNIQYF.

The J gene is TRBJ1-5, the V gene TRBV7-9; the match to TRBD1 covers 7 bases. The CDR3 is 15 residues long. J gave up 5 bases and V 7 bases, and 11 bases lay outside the gene matches. CDR1 SEHNR and CDR2 FQNEAQ come from the germline V gene (reference sequence). The CDR3 nucleotides read TGTGCCAGCACCAAAACGGGACAGCCTCATCAGCCCCAGCATTTT. As protein: CASTKTGQPHQPQHF.

This chain links TRBV25-1 with TRBJ2-1; 9 bases map to TRBD2. The CDR3 sequence is 17 residues long. Germline lookup yields CDR1 MGHDK and CDR2 SYGVNS. Trimming cost V 1 base and J 7 bases; bases outside gene matches: 11. The CDR3: CASSEWHGAGGSNEQFF. CDR3 DNA: TGTGCCAGCAGTGAATGGCACGGGGCGGGGGGGTCGAATGAGCAGTTCTTC.